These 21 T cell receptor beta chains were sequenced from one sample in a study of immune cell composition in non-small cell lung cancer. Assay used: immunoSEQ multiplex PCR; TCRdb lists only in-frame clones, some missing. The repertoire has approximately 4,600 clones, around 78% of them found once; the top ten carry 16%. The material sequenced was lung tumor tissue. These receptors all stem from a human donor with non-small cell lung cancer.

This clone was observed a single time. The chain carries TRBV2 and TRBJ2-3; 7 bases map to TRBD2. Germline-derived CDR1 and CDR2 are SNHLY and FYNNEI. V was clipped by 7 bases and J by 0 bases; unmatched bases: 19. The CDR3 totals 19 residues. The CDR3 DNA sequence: TGTGCCAGCAACAAAGGGGCCACGGGAGGCCAATCTAGCACAGATACGCAGTATTTT. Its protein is CASNKGATGGQSSTDTQYF.

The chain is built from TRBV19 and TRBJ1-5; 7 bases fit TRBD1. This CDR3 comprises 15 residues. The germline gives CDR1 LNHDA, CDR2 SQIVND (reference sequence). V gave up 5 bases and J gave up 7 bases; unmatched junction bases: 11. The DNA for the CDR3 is TGTGCCAGTAGTGCACAGGGGTTTAGTTGGCAGCCCCAGCATTTT. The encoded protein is CASSAQGFSWQPQHF.

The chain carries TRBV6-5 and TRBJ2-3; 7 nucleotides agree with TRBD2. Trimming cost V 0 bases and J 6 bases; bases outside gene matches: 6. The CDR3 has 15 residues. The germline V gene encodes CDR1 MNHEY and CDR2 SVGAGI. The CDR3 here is CASSYSWTSRDTQYF. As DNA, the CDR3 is TGTGCCAGCAGTTACTCTTGGACTAGTAGGGATACGCAGTATTTT.

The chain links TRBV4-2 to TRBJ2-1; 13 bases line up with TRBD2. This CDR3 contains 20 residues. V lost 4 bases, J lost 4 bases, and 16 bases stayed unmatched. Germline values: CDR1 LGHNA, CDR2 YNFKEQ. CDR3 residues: CASSRQAMMTSGGLYNEQFF. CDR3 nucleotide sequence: TGTGCCAGCAGCCGACAAGCGATGATGACTAGCGGGGGGCTGTACAATGAGCAGTTCTTC.

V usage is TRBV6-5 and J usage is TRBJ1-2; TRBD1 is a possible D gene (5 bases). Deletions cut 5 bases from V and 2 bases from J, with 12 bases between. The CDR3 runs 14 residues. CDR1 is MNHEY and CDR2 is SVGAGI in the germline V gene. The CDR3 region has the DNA TGTGCCAGCAGTACCCAACAGGAAAACTATGGCTACACCTTC. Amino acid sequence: CASSTQQENYGYTF.

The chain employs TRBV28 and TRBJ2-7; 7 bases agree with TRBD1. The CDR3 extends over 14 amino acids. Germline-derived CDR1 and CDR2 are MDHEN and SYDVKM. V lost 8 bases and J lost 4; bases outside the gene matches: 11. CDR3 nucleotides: TGTGCCAGCTTCACCCGAGACAGGGATTACGAGCAGTACTTC. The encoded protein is CASFTRDRDYEQYF.

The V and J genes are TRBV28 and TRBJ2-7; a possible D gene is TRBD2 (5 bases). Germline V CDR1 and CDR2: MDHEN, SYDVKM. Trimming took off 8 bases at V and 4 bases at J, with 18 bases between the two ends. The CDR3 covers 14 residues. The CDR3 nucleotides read TGTGCCAGCCCTCCTAAAGGAGGTCGGTACGAGCAGTACTTC. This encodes CASPPKGGRYEQYF.

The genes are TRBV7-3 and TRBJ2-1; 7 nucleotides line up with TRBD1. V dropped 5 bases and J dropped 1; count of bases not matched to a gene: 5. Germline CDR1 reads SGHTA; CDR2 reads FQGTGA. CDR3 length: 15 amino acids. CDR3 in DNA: TGTGCCAGCAGCCCCGGACAGGCGTCCTACAATGAGCAGTTCTTC. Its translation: CASSPGQASYNEQFF.

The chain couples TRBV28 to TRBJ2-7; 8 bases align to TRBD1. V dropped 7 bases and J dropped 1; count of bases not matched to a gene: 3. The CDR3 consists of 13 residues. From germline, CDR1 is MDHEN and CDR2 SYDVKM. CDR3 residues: CASIRQGSYEQYF. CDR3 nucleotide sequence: TGTGCCAGCATCAGACAGGGGTCCTACGAGCAGTACTTC.

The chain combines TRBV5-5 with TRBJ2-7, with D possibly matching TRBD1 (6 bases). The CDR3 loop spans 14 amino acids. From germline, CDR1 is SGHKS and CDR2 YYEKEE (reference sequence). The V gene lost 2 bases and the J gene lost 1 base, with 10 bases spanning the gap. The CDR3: CASSFGTPSYEQYF. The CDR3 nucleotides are TGTGCCAGCAGCTTCGGGACACCATCCTACGAGCAGTACTTC.

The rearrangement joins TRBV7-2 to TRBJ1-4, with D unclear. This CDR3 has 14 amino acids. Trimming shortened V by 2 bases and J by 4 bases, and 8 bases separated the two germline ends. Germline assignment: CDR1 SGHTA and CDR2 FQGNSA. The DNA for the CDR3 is TGTGCCAGCAGCTTATCGGGTAGTAATGAAAAACTGTTTTTT. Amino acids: CASSLSGSNEKLFF.

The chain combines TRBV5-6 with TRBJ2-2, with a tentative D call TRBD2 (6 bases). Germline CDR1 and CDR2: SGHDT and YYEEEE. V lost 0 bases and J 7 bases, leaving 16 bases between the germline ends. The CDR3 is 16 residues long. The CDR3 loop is CASSLEWRGGDGELFF. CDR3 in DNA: TGTGCCAGCAGCTTGGAATGGAGGGGAGGAGACGGGGAGCTGTTTTTT.

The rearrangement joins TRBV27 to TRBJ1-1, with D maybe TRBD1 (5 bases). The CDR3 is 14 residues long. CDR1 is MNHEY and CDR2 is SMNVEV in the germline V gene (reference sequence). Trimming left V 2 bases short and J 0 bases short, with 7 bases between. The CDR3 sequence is CASSLKTVNTEAFF. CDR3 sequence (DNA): TGTGCCAGCAGTTTAAAGACAGTGAACACTGAAGCTTTCTTT.

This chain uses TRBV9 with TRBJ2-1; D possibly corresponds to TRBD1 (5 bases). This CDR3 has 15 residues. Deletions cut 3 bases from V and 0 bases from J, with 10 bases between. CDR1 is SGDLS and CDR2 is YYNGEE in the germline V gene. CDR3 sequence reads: CASSAPGRSYNEQFF. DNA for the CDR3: TGTGCCAGCAGCGCGCCAGGGCGCTCCTACAATGAGCAGTTCTTC. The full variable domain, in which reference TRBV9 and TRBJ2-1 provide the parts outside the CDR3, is DSGVTQTPKHLITATGQRVTLRCSPRSGDLSVYWYQQSLDQGLQFLIQYYNGEERAKGNILERFSAQQFPDLHSELNLSSLELGDSALYFCASSAPGRSYNEQFFGPGTRLTVL.

CDR3 DNA: TGTGCCAGCAGCTTTGAGGGCCGAGGGTCCGGGTTCTTC. This sequence encodes CASSFEGRGSGFF. This chain connects TRBV7-9 to TRBJ2-1; a possible D gene is TRBD2 (5 bases). The CDR3 has 13 residues. Trimming took 3 bases from V and 15 from J, leaving 18 bases between them. Per the germline V gene, CDR1 is SEHNR and CDR2 is FQNEAQ (reference sequence).

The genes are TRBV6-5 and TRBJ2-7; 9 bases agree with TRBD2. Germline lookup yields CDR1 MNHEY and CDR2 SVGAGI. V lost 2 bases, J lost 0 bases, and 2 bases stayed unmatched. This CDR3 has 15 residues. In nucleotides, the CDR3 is TGTGCCAGCAGTTACGGCGGGGGGGTCTCCTACGAGCAGTACTTC. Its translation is CASSYGGGVSYEQYF.

CDR3 amino acids: CASSTAEGALHF. For the CDR3, the DNA is TGTGCCAGCTCCACCGCGGAAGGGGCCCTCCACTTT. This chain connects TRBV18 to TRBJ1-6, with D perhaps TRBD1 (5 bases). The CDR3 is 12 amino acids. CDR1 KGHSH and CDR2 LQKENI come from the germline V gene. V lost 6 bases to trimming and J lost 14 bases, with 14 bases between them.

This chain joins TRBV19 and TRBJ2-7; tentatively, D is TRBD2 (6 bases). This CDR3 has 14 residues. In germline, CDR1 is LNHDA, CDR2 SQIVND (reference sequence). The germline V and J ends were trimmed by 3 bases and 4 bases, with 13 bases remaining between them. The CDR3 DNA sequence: TGTGCCAGTAGTATGGGCGGGGCCTCTTACGAGCAGTACTTC. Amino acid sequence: CASSMGGASYEQYF.

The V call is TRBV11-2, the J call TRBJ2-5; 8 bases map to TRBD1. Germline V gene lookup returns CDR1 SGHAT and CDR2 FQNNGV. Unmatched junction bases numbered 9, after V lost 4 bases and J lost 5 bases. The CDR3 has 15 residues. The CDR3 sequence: CASSSGQGRGETQYF. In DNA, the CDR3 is TGTGCCAGCAGCTCCGGACAGGGAAGGGGGGAGACCCAGTACTTC. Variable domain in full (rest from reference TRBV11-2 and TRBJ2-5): EAGVAQSPRYKIIEKRQSVAFWCNPISGHATLYWYQQILGQGPKLLIQFQNNGVVDDSQLPKDRFSAERLKGVDSTLKIQPAKLEDSAVYLCASSSGQGRGETQYFGPGTRLLVL.

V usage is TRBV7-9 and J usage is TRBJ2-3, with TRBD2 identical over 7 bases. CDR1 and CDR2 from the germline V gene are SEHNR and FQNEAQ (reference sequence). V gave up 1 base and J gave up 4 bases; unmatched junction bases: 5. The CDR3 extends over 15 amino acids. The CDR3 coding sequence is TGTGCCAGCAGCTTAGTATTGGGAGGGGCAGATACGCAGTATTTT. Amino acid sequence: CASSLVLGGADTQYF.

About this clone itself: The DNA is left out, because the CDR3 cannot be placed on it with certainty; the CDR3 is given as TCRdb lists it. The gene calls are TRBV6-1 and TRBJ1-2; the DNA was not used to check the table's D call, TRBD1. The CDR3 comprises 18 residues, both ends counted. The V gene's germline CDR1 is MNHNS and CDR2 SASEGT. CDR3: CASSVPSVAGASNYGYTF.